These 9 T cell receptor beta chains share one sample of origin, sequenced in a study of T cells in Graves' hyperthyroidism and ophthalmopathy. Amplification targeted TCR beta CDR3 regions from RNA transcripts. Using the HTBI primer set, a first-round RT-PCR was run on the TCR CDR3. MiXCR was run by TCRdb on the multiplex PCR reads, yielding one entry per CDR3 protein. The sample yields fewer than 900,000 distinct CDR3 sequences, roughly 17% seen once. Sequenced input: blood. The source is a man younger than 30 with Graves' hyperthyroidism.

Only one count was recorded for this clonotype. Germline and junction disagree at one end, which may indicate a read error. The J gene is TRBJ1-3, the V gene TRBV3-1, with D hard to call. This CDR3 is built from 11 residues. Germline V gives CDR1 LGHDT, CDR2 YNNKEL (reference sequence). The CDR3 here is CASSQEGRPDF. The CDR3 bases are TGTGCCAGCAGCCAAGAGGGCCGTCCGGATTTT.

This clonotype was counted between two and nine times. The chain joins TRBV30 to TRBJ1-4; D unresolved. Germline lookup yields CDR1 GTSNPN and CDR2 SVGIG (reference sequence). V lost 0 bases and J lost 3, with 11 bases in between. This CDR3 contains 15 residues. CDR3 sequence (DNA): TGTGCCTGGAGTGTCACCGGGATTCCTAATGAAAAACTGTTTTTT. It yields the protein CAWSVTGIPNEKLFF.

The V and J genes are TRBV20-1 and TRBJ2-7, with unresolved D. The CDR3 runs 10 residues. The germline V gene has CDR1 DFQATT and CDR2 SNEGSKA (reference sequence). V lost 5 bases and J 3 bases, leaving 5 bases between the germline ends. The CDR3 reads CSAHFYEQYF. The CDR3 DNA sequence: TGCAGTGCTCACTTCTACGAGCAGTACTTC.

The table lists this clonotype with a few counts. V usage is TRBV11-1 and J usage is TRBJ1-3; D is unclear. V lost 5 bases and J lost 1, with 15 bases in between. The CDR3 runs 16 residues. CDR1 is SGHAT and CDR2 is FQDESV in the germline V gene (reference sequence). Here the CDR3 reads CASSLGPTASGNTIYF. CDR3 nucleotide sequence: TGTGCCAGCAGCCTCGGACCGACGGCATCTGGAAACACCATATATTTT.

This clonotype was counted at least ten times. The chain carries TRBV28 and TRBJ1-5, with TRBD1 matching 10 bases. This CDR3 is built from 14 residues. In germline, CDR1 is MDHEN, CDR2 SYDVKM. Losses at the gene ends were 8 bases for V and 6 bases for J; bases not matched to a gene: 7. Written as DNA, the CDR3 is TGTGCCAGCCAAGACAGGGGGCTGGGTCAGCCCCAGCATTTT. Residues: CASQDRGLGQPQHF.

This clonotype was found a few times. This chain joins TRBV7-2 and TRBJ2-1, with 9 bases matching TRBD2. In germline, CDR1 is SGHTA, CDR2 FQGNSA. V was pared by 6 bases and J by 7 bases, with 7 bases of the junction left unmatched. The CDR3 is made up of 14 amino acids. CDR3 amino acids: CASRAGGPGNEQFF. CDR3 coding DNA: TGTGCCAGCAGGGCGGGAGGGCCGGGAAATGAGCAGTTCTTC.

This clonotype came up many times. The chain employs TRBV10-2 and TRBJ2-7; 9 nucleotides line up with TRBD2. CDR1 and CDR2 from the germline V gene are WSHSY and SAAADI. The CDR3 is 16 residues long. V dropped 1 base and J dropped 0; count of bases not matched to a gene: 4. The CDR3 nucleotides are TGCGCCAGCAGTGAGTACCTAGCGGGGAGCTCCTACGAGCAGTACTTC. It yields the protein CASSEYLAGSSYEQYF.

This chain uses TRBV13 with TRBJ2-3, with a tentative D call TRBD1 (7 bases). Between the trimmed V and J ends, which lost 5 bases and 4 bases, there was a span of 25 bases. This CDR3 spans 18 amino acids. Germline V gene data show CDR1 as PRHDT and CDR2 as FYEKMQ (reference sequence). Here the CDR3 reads CASSTRQGSSRRADTQYF. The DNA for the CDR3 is TGTGCCAGCAGCACACGACAGGGCTCGTCTAGGAGGGCAGATACGCAGTATTTT.

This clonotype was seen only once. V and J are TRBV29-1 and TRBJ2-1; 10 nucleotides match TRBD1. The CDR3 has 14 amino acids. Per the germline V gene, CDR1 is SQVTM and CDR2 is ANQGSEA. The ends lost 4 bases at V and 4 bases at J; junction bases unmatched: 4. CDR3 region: CSVVGDRGYNEQFF. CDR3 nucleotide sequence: TGCAGCGTTGTGGGGGACAGGGGATACAATGAGCAGTTCTTC.